Sequencing of this TCR beta chain was carried out in a study of post-analysis software for immune sequencing data. Built from TCR beta cDNA, the libraries had unique molecular identifiers in them. One entry per CDR3 protein results from TCRdb running MiXCR on the PCR reads. The data contain roughly 580,000 distinct CDR3 sequences, roughly 46% of them singletons. Concerning this clonotype: Its target is unknown.

CDR3 length: 13 amino acids. Germline assignment: CDR1 MDHEN and CDR2 SYDVKM. Notes on the study in general: Relative to controls, patients with multiple sclerosis showed significantly lower normalized Chao1 diversity. Controls showed lower frequencies than patients for roughly 5 TRBV segments, and TRBV5-6, TRBV5-1 and TRBV20-1 were among these.

The sequenced sample was blood. The TCR was taken from a girl between 10 and 17 years old with multiple sclerosis. The V gene is TRBV28, the J gene TRBJ2-5; D is undetermined. The J call may be in error: the DNA end matches TRBJ2-7 better. This CDR3 is CACMENGWNEQYF. The CDR3 region has the DNA TGTGCCTGCATGGAGAATGGGTGGAACGAGCAGTACTTC.